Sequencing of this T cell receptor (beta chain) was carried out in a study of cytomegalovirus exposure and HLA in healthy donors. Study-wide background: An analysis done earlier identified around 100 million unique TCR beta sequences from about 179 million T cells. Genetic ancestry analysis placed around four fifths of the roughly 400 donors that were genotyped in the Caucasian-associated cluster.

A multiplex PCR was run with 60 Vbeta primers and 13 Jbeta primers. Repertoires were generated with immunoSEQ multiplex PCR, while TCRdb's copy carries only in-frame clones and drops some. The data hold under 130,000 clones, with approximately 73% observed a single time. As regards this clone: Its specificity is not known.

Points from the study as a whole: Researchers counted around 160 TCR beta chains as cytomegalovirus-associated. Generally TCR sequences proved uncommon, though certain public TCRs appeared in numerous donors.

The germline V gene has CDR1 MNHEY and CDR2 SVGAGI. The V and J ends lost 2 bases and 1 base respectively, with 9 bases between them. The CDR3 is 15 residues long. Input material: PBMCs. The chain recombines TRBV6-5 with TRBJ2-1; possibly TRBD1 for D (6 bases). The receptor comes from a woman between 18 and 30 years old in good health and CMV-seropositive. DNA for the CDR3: TGTGCCAGCAGTTACACCAGGGGTTCCTACAATGAGCAGTTCTTC. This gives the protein CASSYTRGSYNEQFF.